Below, 23 T cell receptor beta chains from the same sample are listed, as sequenced in a study of monozygotic twins with inflammatory bowel disease. With the 5' RACE reads reprocessed, TCRdb shows one record per CDR3 protein and no DNA. Recorded for this sample: roughly 170,000 distinct CDR3 sequences. Input material: blood. The receptors were sampled from a human donor with ulcerative colitis or Crohn's disease, or a healthy co-twin of an affected twin (not recorded which).

The chain uses TRBV5-1 and TRBJ2-3; TCRdb returns TRBD1, unconfirmable since there is no DNA. CDR1 SGHRS and CDR2 YFSETQ come from the germline V gene. CDR3 length: 15 residues. CDR3 protein: CASSLRQGWSDTQYF.

The rearrangement links TRBV7-9 to TRBJ2-3. The germline gives CDR1 SEHNR, CDR2 FQNEAQ (reference sequence). The CDR3 covers 12 residues. CDR3 region: CASTRLLYTQYF.

The chain couples TRBV5-1 to TRBJ2-2; the D call from TCRdb, TRBD1, cannot be confirmed without DNA. Per the germline V gene, CDR1 is SGHRS and CDR2 is YFSETQ. CDR3 length equals 14 residues. CDR3 residues: CASSPLQGSGELFF.

The chain is built from TRBV29-1 and TRBJ2-7; as DNA is missing, the TRBD1 call by TCRdb cannot be tested. This CDR3 has 14 residues. Germline-derived CDR1 and CDR2 are SQVTM and ANQGSEA. This CDR3 reads CSVNSGTGGYEQYF.

V gene TRBV7-2 combines with J gene TRBJ2-5. In germline, CDR1 is SGHTA, CDR2 FQGNSA. CDR3 length: 16 residues. The CDR3 protein is CASSLQAERFQETQYF.

The chain is built from TRBV18 and TRBJ1-5. Germline CDR1 and CDR2: KGHSH and LQKENI. This CDR3 has 12 residues. The CDR3 protein is CASSPPDQPQHF.

This chain links TRBV5-1 with TRBJ1-1. Germline assignment: CDR1 SGHRS and CDR2 YFSETQ. The CDR3 length is 14 residues. CDR3 sequence: CASKNQGWNTEAFF.

The V call is TRBV30, the J call TRBJ1-2. The germline gives CDR1 GTSNPN, CDR2 SVGIG (reference sequence). The CDR3 has 13 amino acids. The CDR3 loop reads CAWSVLGSYGYTF. The whole variable domain, remainder taken from reference TRBV30 and TRBJ1-2, is SQTIHQWPATLVQPVGSPLSLECTVEGTSNPNLYWYRQAAGRGLQLLFYSVGIGQISSEVPQNLSASRPQDRQFILSSKKLLLSDSGFYLCAWSVLGSYGYTFGSGTRLTVV.

The chain links TRBV28 to TRBJ1-2. CDR1 MDHEN and CDR2 SYDVKM come from the germline V gene. The CDR3 contains 13 residues. CDR3 sequence reads: CASSLGSNYGYTF.

The chain combines TRBV12-3 or TRBV12-4 with TRBJ1-1. This CDR3 comprises 12 residues. The CDR3: CASSLAVAEAFF.

The chain employs TRBV5-1 and TRBJ2-3; TCRdb's D gene call, TRBD2, goes unchecked for lack of DNA. CDR1 SGHRS and CDR2 YFSETQ come from the germline V gene. The CDR3 consists of 14 residues. The CDR3 sequence: CASSSGTQGDTQYF.

The rearrangement links TRBV7-2 to TRBJ1-3. Germline values: CDR1 SGHTA, CDR2 FQGNSA. This CDR3 has 15 amino acids. CDR3 amino acids: CASSLGAASGNTIYF.

The chain has TRBV12-3 or TRBV12-4 and TRBJ1-1. This CDR3 has 14 amino acids. The chain's CDR3 is CASSLNGSRRGAFF.

The chain employs TRBV18 and TRBJ1-5; TCRdb returns TRBD1, unconfirmable since there is no DNA. Germline V gene sequence: CDR1 KGHSH, CDR2 LQKENI. The CDR3 is 16 amino acids. CDR3 sequence reads: CASSPLQGGAGQPQHF.

The chain employs TRBV30 and TRBJ2-3. The CDR3 length is 13 residues. Germline V lookup: CDR1 GTSNPN, CDR2 SVGIG (reference sequence). The CDR3 spells CAWSPLVADTQYF.

The chain recombines TRBV9 with TRBJ2-1; lacking DNA, the TRBD2 call made by TCRdb goes unchecked. This CDR3 has 15 amino acids. Germline CDR1 and CDR2: SGDLS and YYNGEE. The CDR3 loop reads CASSVEISGYNEQFF.

V is TRBV5-4 and J is TRBJ1-3; the D call from TCRdb, TRBD1, cannot be confirmed without DNA. This CDR3 spans 20 amino acids. The V gene's germline CDR1 is SGHNT and CDR2 YYREEE (reference sequence). The CDR3 loop is CASSLAPDRRITSSGNTIYF.

The rearrangement uses TRBV30 and TRBJ2-7. In germline, CDR1 is GTSNPN, CDR2 SVGIG (reference sequence). The CDR3 is made up of 15 amino acids. The CDR3 loop is CAWNSLGQFSYEQYF. The complete variable domain, with remaining parts taken from reference TRBV30 and TRBJ2-7, reads SQTIHQWPATLVQPVGSPLSLECTVEGTSNPNLYWYRQAAGRGLQLLFYSVGIGQISSEVPQNLSASRPQDRQFILSSKKLLLSDSGFYLCAWNSLGQFSYEQYFGPGTRLTVT.

The gene calls are TRBV29-1 and TRBJ2-6; lacking DNA, the TRBD1 call made by TCRdb goes unchecked. This CDR3 contains 16 residues. Germline V gene sequence: CDR1 SQVTM, CDR2 ANQGSEA. This CDR3 is CSVPEGGSSGANVLTF.

The chain is built from TRBV11-2 and TRBJ2-7. Germline V gene lookup returns CDR1 SGHAT and CDR2 FQNNGV. The CDR3 loop spans 12 amino acids. CDR3 amino acids: CASSFITYEQYF.

V and J are TRBV5-5 and TRBJ2-4; TCRdb designates TRBD1, a call that cannot be tested without DNA. This CDR3 spans 16 amino acids. Germline V gene sequence: CDR1 SGHKS, CDR2 YYEKEE (reference sequence). The CDR3 protein is CASSTLTGLAKNIQYF. The complete variable domain, with remaining parts taken from reference TRBV5-5 and TRBJ2-4, reads DAGVTQSPTHLIKTRGQQVTLRCSPISGHKSVSWYQQVLGQGPQFIFQYYEKEERGRGNFPDRFSARQFPNYSSELNVNALLLGDSALYLCASSTLTGLAKNIQYFGAGTRLSVL.

The chain combines TRBV20-1 with TRBJ2-7. Germline V gives CDR1 DFQATT, CDR2 SNEGSKA (reference sequence). The CDR3 runs to 13 residues. This CDR3 is CSAASIGDDEQYF.

The chain couples TRBV12-3 or TRBV12-4 to TRBJ2-5; TCRdb's D call, TRBD2, is unchecked because there is no DNA. CDR3 size: 15 residues. CDR3 residues: CASSHLVGPGETQYF.